What follows are 32 T cell receptor beta chains derived from one specimen sequenced in a study of T cells in Graves' hyperthyroidism and ophthalmopathy. Amplified TCR beta CDR3 regions derived from RNA transcripts. HTBI primers were employed in a first-round RT-PCR of the TCR CDR3. One entry per CDR3 protein, called by TCRdb with MiXCR from the multiplex PCR reads. The table shows more than 600,000 distinct CDR3 sequences, with about a sixth occurring only once. The sample consisted of blood. Every receptor here comes from a man younger than 35 with Graves' hyperthyroidism.

This clonotype was counted ten times or more. The chain employs TRBV28 and TRBJ2-2; 11 nucleotides align to TRBD2. The ends lost 2 bases at V and 5 bases at J; junction bases unmatched: 4. Per germline, CDR1 MDHEN and CDR2 SYDVKM. The CDR3 runs 16 residues. CDR3: CASSLQLAGATGELFF. In DNA form, the CDR3 reads TGTGCCAGCAGTTTACAACTAGCGGGGGCAACCGGGGAGCTGTTTTTT.

This clonotype has a count of ten or more. This chain links TRBV12-3 or TRBV12-4 with TRBJ1-2, with 10 bases identical to TRBD1. With V trimmed by 5 bases and J by 7 bases, 16 bases remained unmatched. There are 17 residues in the CDR3. DNA of the CDR3: TGTGCCAGCAGTAACCGGGACAGGGGTTCCCAATATCGTGGCTACACCTTC. Its protein product is CASSNRDRGSQYRGYTF.

This clonotype turned up a few times. This rearrangement joins TRBV7-8 to TRBJ1-2; D possibly corresponds to TRBD1 (5 bases). The germline CDR1 and CDR2 sequences are SGHVS and FQNEAQ. The CDR3 length is 14 residues. The ends were cut back, 5 bases at V and 4 bases at J, with 14 bases in the middle. DNA for the CDR3: TGTGCCAGCAGCCAAGACGGGGGGTTCTATGGCTACACCTTC. Amino acids: CASSQDGGFYGYTF.

This clonotype was counted at least ten times. The V and J genes are TRBV18 and TRBJ1-1, with D tentatively TRBD1 (5 bases). Per germline, CDR1 KGHSH and CDR2 LQKENI. The CDR3 covers 12 residues. Trimming removed 5 bases at V and 8 bases at J, with 12 bases between. The CDR3 bases are TGTGCCAGCTCAGAAGGGACCCTCGAAGCTTTCTTT. This gives the protein CASSEGTLEAFF.

This clonotype has only a few counts. The chain carries TRBV6-1 and TRBJ2-2, with D possibly matching TRBD1 (6 bases). This CDR3 has 15 amino acids. Germline V CDR1 and CDR2: MNHNS, SASEGT. Trimming left V 5 bases short and J 4 bases short, with 14 bases between. This chain's CDR3 is CASSSWTETTGELFF. CDR3 nucleotide sequence: TGTGCCAGCAGTTCGTGGACAGAAACCACCGGGGAGCTGTTTTTT.

With regard to this clonotype: This clone may be a read error of a much larger clone one base away. The missing conserved phenylalanine or tryptophan at the end of this CDR3 makes a read error likely. The chain's CDR3 is CSVPDSPTYNEQFS. DNA for the CDR3: TGCAGTGTTCCGGACAGCCCGACCTACAATGAGCAGTTCTCC. The rearrangement links TRBV20-1 to TRBJ2-1, with D possibly TRBD1 on 6 matching bases. The ends were cut back, 7 bases at V and 2 bases at J, with 15 bases in the middle. The CDR3 covers 14 residues. Germline V CDR1 and CDR2: DFQATT, SNEGSKA (reference sequence).

The V gene is TRBV27, the J gene TRBJ2-1; TRBD2 matches at 10 bases. Germline V gives CDR1 MNHEY, CDR2 SMNVEV (reference sequence). Trimming removed 6 bases from V and 6 bases from J; junction bases left unmatched: 11. This CDR3 has 16 residues. The CDR3: CASSRHLAGVPNEQFF. CDR3 DNA sequence: TGTGCCAGCAGCCGACACCTAGCGGGAGTACCCAATGAGCAGTTCTTC.

There are many counts of this clonotype. The genes are TRBV12-3 or TRBV12-4 and TRBJ2-3; 9 nucleotides agree with TRBD2. V dropped 6 bases and J dropped 8; count of bases not matched to a gene: 15. CDR3 length: 16 residues. The CDR3 DNA follows: TGTGCCAGCAGGGAACTAGCGGGTCCTTCCGGGGGTACGCAGTATTTT. This codes for CASRELAGPSGGTQYF.

This clonotype was detected ten times or more. V and J are TRBV28 and TRBJ2-7, with a tentative D call TRBD2 (7 bases). The CDR3 runs to 14 residues. Per germline, CDR1 MDHEN and CDR2 SYDVKM. Trimming pared 3 bases from V and 3 bases from J, leaving 12 bases between. CDR3 loop: CASSLGGGGYEQYF. The CDR3 region has the DNA TGTGCCAGCAGTTTGGGAGGGGGTGGCTACGAGCAGTACTTC.

This clonotype was counted at least ten times. The V call is TRBV5-8, the J call TRBJ2-3, with D perhaps being TRBD1 or TRBD2 (5 bases each). The CDR3 runs to 15 residues. Trimming took 1 base from V and 4 from J, leaving 13 bases between them. Per the germline V gene, CDR1 is SGHTS and CDR2 is YDEGEE. The CDR3 DNA reads TGTGCCAGCAGCTTGTACCAGGGACCGGCAGATACGCAGTATTTT. This translates into CASSLYQGPADTQYF. Filled out from reference TRBV5-8 and TRBJ2-3, the complete variable domain reads EAGVTQSPTHLIKTRGQQATLRCSPISGHTSVYWYQQALGLGLQFLLWYDEGEERNRGNFPPRFSGRQFPNYSSELNVNALELEDSALYLCASSLYQGPADTQYFGPGTRLTVL.

This clonotype was picked up one time. The chain combines TRBV4-3 with TRBJ2-5, with 9 bases matching TRBD2. Germline-derived CDR1 and CDR2 are LGHNA and YSLEER. This CDR3 comprises 17 residues. The ends lost 1 base at V and 1 base at J; junction bases unmatched: 7. The CDR3 DNA reads as TGCGCCAGCAGCCAAGGACTCTTAGCGGGAGCCCAAGAGACCCAGTACTTC. Its translation is CASSQGLLAGAQETQYF.

The CDR3 DNA reads as TGTGCTAGTGGCCTCCCAACTAGCGGAGCTTACAATGAGCAGTTCTTC. Its translation: CASGLPTSGAYNEQFF. The V and J genes are TRBV12-5 and TRBJ2-1; TRBD2 agrees at 8 bases. The germline gives CDR1 LGHNT, CDR2 FRNRAP. With V trimmed by 6 bases and J by 4 bases, 11 bases remained unmatched. This CDR3 contains 16 residues.

This clonotype was picked up a small number of times. The rearrangement uses TRBV5-8 and TRBJ1-5, with D maybe TRBD1 (5 bases). Trimming pared 3 bases from V and 5 bases from J, leaving 15 bases between. Germline V gene lookup returns CDR1 SGHTS and CDR2 YDEGEE. The CDR3 has 15 residues. The CDR3 DNA sequence: TGTGCCAGCAGCTGGGATGGGGGGGAGGATCAGCCCCAGCATTTT. Amino acids: CASSWDGGEDQPQHF.

This chain joins TRBV5-1 and TRBJ2-2, with a weak D call TRBD1 (5 bases). The germline V gene encodes CDR1 SGHRS and CDR2 YFSETQ. There are 15 residues in the CDR3. V shed 2 bases and J shed 4 bases, with 12 bases lying between them. The CDR3 coding sequence is TGCGCCAGCAGCTTACAGGCTAGTGGCACCGGGGAGCTGTTTTTT. It codes for CASSLQASGTGELFF. Supplemented by reference TRBV5-1 and TRBJ2-2, the full variable domain reads KAGVTQTPRYLIKTRGQQVTLSCSPISGHRSVSWYQQTPGQGLQFLFEYFSETQRNKGNFPGRFSGRQFSNSRSEMNVSTLELGDSALYLCASSLQASGTGELFFGEGSRLTVL.

CDR3 residues: CSATGTGPGSGELFF. CDR3 bases: TGCAGTGCTACCGGGACAGGGCCGGGATCCGGGGAGCTGTTTTTT. The genes are TRBV20-1 and TRBJ2-2, with 9 bases matching TRBD1. V shed 4 bases and J 6 bases; nucleotides not matched to a gene: 9. CDR1 and CDR2 (germline): DFQATT, SNEGSKA (reference sequence). The CDR3 sequence is 15 residues long.

As regards this clonotype: An end of the junction does not agree with germline; a read error may underlie this. V is TRBV7-8 and J is TRBJ2-7; no reliable D call. Germline CDR1 is SGHVS and CDR2 is FQNEAQ. The CDR3 is 11 amino acids. CDR3 DNA sequence: TGTGCCAGCGGGATCTCCTACGGGCAGTACTTC. Translation gives CASGISYGQYF. Together with reference TRBV7-8 and TRBJ2-7, the CDR3 gives the full variable domain: GAGVSQSPRYKVAKRGQDVALRCDPISGHVSLFWYQQALGQGPEFLTYFQNEAQLDKSGLPSDRFFAERPEGSVSTLKIQRTQQEDSAVYLCASGISYGQYFGPGTRLTVT.

V is TRBV27 and J is TRBJ2-2; 7 bases are shared with TRBD1. The CDR3 length is 13 residues. V gave up 3 bases and J gave up 6 bases; unmatched junction bases: 1. Germline V CDR1 and CDR2: MNHEY, SMNVEV (reference sequence). This chain's CDR3 is CASSFQGAGELFF. The CDR3 bases are TGTGCCAGCAGTTTTCAGGGGGCCGGGGAGCTGTTTTTT.

The CDR3 here is CSARGETSASYEQYF. The CDR3 DNA is TGCAGTGCTAGAGGGGAGACTAGCGCCTCCTACGAGCAGTACTTC. The V call is TRBV20-1, the J call TRBJ2-7; 8 bases line up with TRBD2. The CDR3 has 15 amino acids. Germline assignment: CDR1 DFQATT and CDR2 SNEGSKA (reference sequence). V shed 1 base, J shed 0 bases, and the junction held 5 bases outside the gene matches.

This clonotype was counted only a few times. The gene calls are TRBV20-1 and TRBJ2-5, with 7 positions matching TRBD1. CDR1 DFQATT and CDR2 SNEGSKA come from the germline V gene (reference sequence). The CDR3 extends over 14 amino acids. With 0 bases clipped from V and 5 bases from J, the junction kept 6 bases outside the gene matches. The CDR3 DNA reads TGCAGTGCTAGAGAACAGGGGTTGCTGGAGACCCAGTACTTC. It translates to CSAREQGLLETQYF.

The chain is built from TRBV3-1 and TRBJ2-7; D tentatively fits TRBD1 or TRBD2 (5 bases each). This CDR3 spans 15 amino acids. Trimming cost V 1 base and J 3 bases, with 13 bases left between them. Germline V CDR1 and CDR2: LGHDT, YNNKEL (reference sequence). CDR3 bases: TGTGCCAGCAGCCAAGGGGACGCCCCGTACTACGAGCAGTACTTC. This encodes CASSQGDAPYYEQYF.

This chain connects TRBV6-2 or TRBV6-3 to TRBJ2-1; 8 nucleotides align to TRBD2. The CDR3 length is 15 residues. J gave up 2 bases and V 5 bases, and 5 bases lay outside the gene matches. The germline gives CDR1 MNHEY, CDR2 SVGEGT. This chain's CDR3 is CASSLAGRAYNEQFF. The CDR3 coding sequence is TGTGCCAGCAGTCTAGCGGGTAGAGCCTACAATGAGCAGTTCTTC.

The chain has TRBV30 and TRBJ2-5, with D perhaps matching TRBD1 (7 bases). Germline CDR1 reads GTSNPN; CDR2 reads SVGIG (reference sequence). V lost 3 bases and J lost 5, with 13 bases in between. CDR3 length: 13 amino acids. CDR3 nucleotides: TGTGCCTGGAGAGTTGCAGGGGGGGAGACCCAGTACTTC. It yields the protein CAWRVAGGETQYF. The whole variable domain, remainder taken from reference TRBV30 and TRBJ2-5, is SQTIHQWPATLVQPVGSPLSLECTVEGTSNPNLYWYRQAAGRGLQLLFYSVGIGQISSEVPQNLSASRPQDRQFILSSKKLLLSDSGFYLCAWRVAGGETQYFGPGTRLLVL.

This clonotype has a handful of counts. V and J are TRBV12-3 or TRBV12-4 and TRBJ2-7, with a weak D call TRBD1 (5 bases). Trimming took 5 bases from V and 6 from J, leaving 17 bases between them. This CDR3 region has 14 residues. CDR3 sequence: CASSPVDTYREQYF. The CDR3 bases are TGTGCCAGCAGTCCTGTGGACACTTACCGCGAGCAGTACTTC.

This CDR3 reads CAISRGHRYEQYF. As DNA, the CDR3 is TGTGCCATCAGTCGGGGCCACCGTTACGAGCAGTACTTC. The chain carries TRBV10-3 and TRBJ2-7; possibly TRBD1 or TRBD2 for D (5 bases each). Germline V CDR1 and CDR2: ENHRY, SYGVKD. V lost 5 bases and J 4 bases, leaving 12 bases between the germline ends. The CDR3 consists of 13 residues.

This clonotype was seen a few times. The chain recombines TRBV20-1 with TRBJ2-7, with 8 bases matching TRBD1. Germline loops: CDR1 DFQATT, CDR2 SNEGSKA (reference sequence). V was clipped by 0 bases and J by 3 bases; unmatched bases: 7. CDR3 length: 15 amino acids. In DNA form, the CDR3 reads TGCAGTGCTAGAGATCCGCAGGGGGCAGGCTACGAGCAGTACTTC. Protein: CSARDPQGAGYEQYF.

The V and J genes are TRBV5-1 and TRBJ1-1; D might be TRBD1 (5 bases). Looked up from germline, CDR1 is SGHRS and CDR2 is YFSETQ. The length of the CDR3 is 15 residues. With 1 base removed from V and 0 bases from J, the gap between germline ends came to 10 bases. The CDR3: CASSLLGPLNTEAFF. In nucleotides, the CDR3 is TGCGCCAGCAGCTTGTTGGGACCGCTGAACACTGAAGCTTTCTTT.

CDR3 DNA sequence: TGCAGTGCTAGAGGGACAGGGATCGTCGGTGAAGCTTTCTTT. It codes for CSARGTGIVGEAFF. The V gene is TRBV20-1, the J gene TRBJ1-1, with 8 bases matching TRBD1. V trimming: 1 base; J trimming: 7 bases; junction bases outside the gene matches: 8. Germline lookup yields CDR1 DFQATT and CDR2 SNEGSKA (reference sequence). The length of the CDR3 is 14 residues.

This clonotype was recorded at least ten times. This rearrangement joins TRBV5-1 to TRBJ1-4; D gene uncertain. Between the trimmed V and J ends, which lost 3 bases and 8 bases, there was a span of 11 bases. The CDR3 loop spans 13 amino acids. Germline CDR1 SGHRS, CDR2 YFSETQ. Written as DNA, the CDR3 is TGCGCCAGCAGCTCCGAGGCGCGGGAAAAACTGTTTTTT. This gives the protein CASSSEAREKLFF.

This clonotype was observed at least ten times. The chain couples TRBV5-5 to TRBJ1-1; a weak D match, TRBD1 (6 bases). Germline V CDR1 and CDR2: SGHKS, YYEKEE (reference sequence). Trimming left V 5 bases short and J 4 bases short, with 12 bases between. CDR3 length: 13 residues. CDR3 region: CASRPGQTTEAFF. In DNA, the CDR3 is TGTGCCAGCAGACCCGGACAGACCACTGAAGCTTTCTTT.

This clonotype was observed a few times. CDR3 in DNA: TGTGCCAGCAGCTTGCGGGGCAACTCCTACGAGCAGTACTTC. This gives the protein CASSLRGNSYEQYF. The genes are TRBV5-4 and TRBJ2-7; either TRBD1 or TRBD2 may supply D (5 bases each). This CDR3 contains 14 residues. Trimming took 1 base from V and 0 from J, leaving 8 bases between them. Germline V lookup: CDR1 SGHNT, CDR2 YYREEE (reference sequence). Together with reference TRBV5-4 and TRBJ2-7, the CDR3 gives the full variable domain: ETGVTQSPTHLIKTRGQQVTLRCSSQSGHNTVSWYQQALGQGPQFIFQYYREEENGRGNFPPRFSGLQFPNYSSELNVNALELDDSALYLCASSLRGNSYEQYFGPGTRLTVT.

The chain carries TRBV28 and TRBJ2-6, with D possibly matching TRBD2 (7 bases). Germline CDR1 and CDR2: MDHEN and SYDVKM. CDR3 length: 17 residues. V shed 0 bases and J shed 2 bases, with 11 bases lying between them. The CDR3 region is CASSLWGEGAGANVLTF. DNA of the CDR3: TGTGCCAGCAGTTTATGGGGGGAGGGGGCTGGGGCCAACGTCCTGACTTTC.

The chain is built from TRBV6-5 and TRBJ1-5; D is unclear. The CDR3 loop spans 15 amino acids. V was shortened by 0 bases and J by 0 bases, with 6 bases between the two germline ends. CDR1 is MNHEY, CDR2 SVGAGI, per germline. CDR3 nucleotides: TGTGCCAGCAGTTACTCGGCGGATAGCAATCAGCCCCAGCATTTT. Amino acid sequence: CASSYSADSNQPQHF.